This record concerns one T cell receptor beta chain sequence. This entry belongs to a study of blood T cell repertoires in COVID-19. Study-level information: Material from acute and convalescent COVID-19 was sourced from the United States, Italy and Spain. The analysed material was cDNA or gDNA that came from T cells, B-cell-depleted T cells, or PBMCs.

In the study's own analysis: Reference gene primer amplification gave nucleated cell count estimates. TCRdb's copy holds only in-frame clones and misses some; the assay was immunoSEQ multiplex PCR. V, J and clone size reflect that table, while D and trimming were determined from the DNA. There are some 150,000 clones in the sample; roughly 87% occur only once, and 0.8% to 0.95% lies in the top ten. Deletions cut 6 bases from V and 3 bases from J, with 12 bases between. Germline V gene lookup returns CDR1 PRHDT and CDR2 FYEKMQ (reference sequence). The CDR3 sequence is 14 residues long. The receptor was isolated from a woman aged 45-65 years with acute or convalescent COVID-19. This chain uses TRBV13 with TRBJ2-4; D uncertain. The sample taken for sequencing was peripheral blood. CDR3 in DNA: TGTGCCAGCAGAAGTAAGCTAGACAAAAACATTCAGTACTTC. Encoded protein: CASRSKLDKNIQYF.